Sequencing of this T cell receptor (beta chain) was carried out in a study of shared clonotypes between healthy human individuals. The wider study: Per-donor plates numbered three CD4 naive, three CD4 memory, two CD8 naive and one CD8 memory.

Free of recent acute infections or vaccinations, the donors were healthy HIV-negative adults. The CDR3 sequence is 12 residues long. Trimming stripped 3 bases from V and 5 bases from J, with 7 bases between. Germline V gene lookup returns CDR1 SEHNR and CDR2 FQNEAQ (reference sequence). About this clone: The antigen is unknown.

General study points: Sharing of clonotypes among donors was expected to vary with sequencing depth.

Libraries were prepared by immunoSEQ multiplex PCR; TCRdb keeps only in-frame clonotypes and omits some of them. Among approximately 400,000 clones listed, about 96% were seen once. Sequencing was performed on memory CD8+ T cells sorted from blood. Described subset: CD45RO+ cells pooled with CCR7-negative TemRA cells. The J gene is TRBJ2-5, the V gene TRBV7-9, with D tentatively TRBD1 (6 bases). The TCR originated in a young man in good health. The CDR3 sequence: CASSFTGETQYF. CDR3 DNA: TGTGCCAGCAGCTTCACAGGGGAGACCCAGTACTTC.